This T cell receptor beta chain was profiled in a study of CXCR3-negative and CXCR3-positive naive CD8 T cells. The method, 5' RACE with UMI labels, was used to prepare the TRB cDNA libraries. TCRdb re-called the 5' RACE reads, yielding one record per CDR3 amino acid sequence without DNA. This sample's table has tens of thousands of distinct CDR3 sequences. Overall study results and limits: Relative to memory CD8+ cells, whose diversity was much lower, both naive subsets had comparably high diversity.

Turning to this clonotype: The antigen is unknown.

CDR3 size: 15 residues. CDR1 MNHNS and CDR2 SASEGT come from the germline V gene. Cells that were CD45RO-CCR7+CD27+CD95- constituted naive CD8+ T cells. This TCR came from a human donor in good health. Some clones in this sample may be carry-over from other donors' samples. Sequenced material: naive CXCR3- CD8+ T cells from blood. The subset denotes: CD45RO-CCR7+CD27+CD95- naive CD8+ T cells lacking CXCR3 (TNR3-). The rearrangement links TRBV6-1 to TRBJ2-2; TCRdb designates TRBD1, a call that cannot be tested without DNA. CDR3: CASSTPGANTGELFF.